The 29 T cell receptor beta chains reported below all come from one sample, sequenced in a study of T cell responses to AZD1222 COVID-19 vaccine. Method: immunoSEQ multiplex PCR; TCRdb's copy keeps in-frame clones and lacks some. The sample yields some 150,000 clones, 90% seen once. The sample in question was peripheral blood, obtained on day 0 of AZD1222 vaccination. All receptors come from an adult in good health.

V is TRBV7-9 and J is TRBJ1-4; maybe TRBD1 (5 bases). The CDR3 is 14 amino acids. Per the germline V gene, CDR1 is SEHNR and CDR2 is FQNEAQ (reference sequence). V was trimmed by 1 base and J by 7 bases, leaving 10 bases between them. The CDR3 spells CASSLGGLGEKLFF. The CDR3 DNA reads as TGTGCCAGCAGCTTAGGGGGGTTGGGTGAAAAACTGTTTTTT.

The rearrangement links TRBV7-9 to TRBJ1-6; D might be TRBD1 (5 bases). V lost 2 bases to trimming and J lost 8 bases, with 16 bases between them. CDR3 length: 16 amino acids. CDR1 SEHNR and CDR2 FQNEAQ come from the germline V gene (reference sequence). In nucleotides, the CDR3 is TGTGCCAGCAGCTTATCAGCCGGGGCCGGGGATTCACCCCTCCACTTT. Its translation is CASSLSAGAGDSPLHF.

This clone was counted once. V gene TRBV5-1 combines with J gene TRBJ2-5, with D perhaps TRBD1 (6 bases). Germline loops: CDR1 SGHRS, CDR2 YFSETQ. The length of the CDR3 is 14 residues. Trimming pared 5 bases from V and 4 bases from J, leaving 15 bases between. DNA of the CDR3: TGCGCCAGCAGACTAACAGGGCTAGCAGAGACCCAGTACTTC. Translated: CASRLTGLAETQYF. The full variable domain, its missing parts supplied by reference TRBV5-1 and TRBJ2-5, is KAGVTQTPRYLIKTRGQQVTLSCSPISGHRSVSWYQQTPGQGLQFLFEYFSETQRNKGNFPGRFSGRQFSNSRSEMNVSTLELGDSALYLCASRLTGLAETQYFGPGTRLLVL.

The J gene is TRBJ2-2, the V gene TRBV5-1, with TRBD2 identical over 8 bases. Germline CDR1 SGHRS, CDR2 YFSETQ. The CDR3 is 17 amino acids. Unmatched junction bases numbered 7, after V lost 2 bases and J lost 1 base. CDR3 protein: CASSFSSGRGNTGELFF. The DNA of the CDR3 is TGCGCCAGCAGCTTCTCAAGCGGGAGAGGGAACACCGGGGAGCTGTTTTTT.

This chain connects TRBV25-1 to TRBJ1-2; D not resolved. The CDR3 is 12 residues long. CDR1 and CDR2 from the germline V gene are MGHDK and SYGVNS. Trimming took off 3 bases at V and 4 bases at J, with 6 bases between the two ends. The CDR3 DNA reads TGTGCCAGCAGTGAGAGTATCTATGGCTACACCTTC. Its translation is CASSESIYGYTF.

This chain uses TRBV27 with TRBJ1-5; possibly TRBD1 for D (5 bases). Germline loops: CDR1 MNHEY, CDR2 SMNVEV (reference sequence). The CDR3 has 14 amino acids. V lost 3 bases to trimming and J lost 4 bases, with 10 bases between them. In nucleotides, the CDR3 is TGTGCCAGCAGTTTTTCAGGGAAGAATCAGCCCCAGCATTTT. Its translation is CASSFSGKNQPQHF.

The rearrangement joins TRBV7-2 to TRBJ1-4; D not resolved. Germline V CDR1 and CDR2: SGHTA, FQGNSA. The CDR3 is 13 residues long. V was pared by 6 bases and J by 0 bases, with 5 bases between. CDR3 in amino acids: CASSRSTNEKLFF. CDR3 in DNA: TGTGCCAGCAGTAGATCAACTAATGAAAAACTGTTTTTT.

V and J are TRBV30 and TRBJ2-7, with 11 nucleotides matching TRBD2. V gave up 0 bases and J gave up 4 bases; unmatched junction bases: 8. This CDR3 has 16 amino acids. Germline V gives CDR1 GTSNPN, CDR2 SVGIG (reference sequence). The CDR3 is CAWSVGLAGGAYEQYF. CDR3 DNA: TGTGCCTGGAGTGTAGGTCTAGCGGGGGGCGCTTACGAGCAGTACTTC.

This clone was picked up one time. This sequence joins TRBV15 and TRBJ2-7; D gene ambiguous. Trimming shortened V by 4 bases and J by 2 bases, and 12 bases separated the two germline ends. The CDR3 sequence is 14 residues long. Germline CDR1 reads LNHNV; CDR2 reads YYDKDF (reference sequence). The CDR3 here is CATSNRFLTYEQYF. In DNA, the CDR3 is TGTGCCACCAGCAATAGGTTCTTGACCTACGAGCAGTACTTC. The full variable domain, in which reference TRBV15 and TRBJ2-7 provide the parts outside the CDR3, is DAMVIQNPRYQVTQFGKPVTLSCSQTLNHNVMYWYQQKSSQAPKLLFHYYDKDFNNEADTPDNFQSRRPNTSFCFLDIRSPGLGDTAMYLCATSNRFLTYEQYFGPGTRLTVT.

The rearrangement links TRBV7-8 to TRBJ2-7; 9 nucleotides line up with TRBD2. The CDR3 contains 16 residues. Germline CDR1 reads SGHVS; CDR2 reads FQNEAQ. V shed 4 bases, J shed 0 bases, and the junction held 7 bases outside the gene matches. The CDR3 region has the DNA TGTGCCAGCAGCTCGTTAGCGGGAGTGAGCTCCTACGAGCAGTACTTC. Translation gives CASSSLAGVSSYEQYF.

CDR3 sequence reads: CASSLRRWTGGTGELFF. The CDR3 DNA reads as TGTGCCAGCAGCTTAAGACGTTGGACAGGGGGCACCGGGGAGCTGTTTTTT. The V and J genes are TRBV7-8 and TRBJ2-2, with 10 bases fitting TRBD1. Trimming removed 2 bases from V and 4 bases from J; junction bases left unmatched: 7. The length of the CDR3 is 17 residues. The germline gives CDR1 SGHVS, CDR2 FQNEAQ.

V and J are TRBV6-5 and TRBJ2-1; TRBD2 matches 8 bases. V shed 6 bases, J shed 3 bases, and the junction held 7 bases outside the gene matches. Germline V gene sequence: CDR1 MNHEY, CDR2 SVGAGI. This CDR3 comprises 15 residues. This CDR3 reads CASSSGTRLYNEQFF. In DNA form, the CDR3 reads TGTGCCAGCAGCTCCGGGACTAGACTCTACAATGAGCAGTTCTTC.

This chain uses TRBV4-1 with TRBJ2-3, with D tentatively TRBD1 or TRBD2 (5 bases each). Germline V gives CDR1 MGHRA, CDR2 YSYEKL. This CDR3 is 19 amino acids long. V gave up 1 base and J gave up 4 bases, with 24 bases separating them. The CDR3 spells CASSQGRFKRGRGADTQYF. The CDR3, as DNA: TGCGCCAGCAGCCAAGGTCGATTCAAGAGGGGTCGAGGGGCAGATACGCAGTATTTT.

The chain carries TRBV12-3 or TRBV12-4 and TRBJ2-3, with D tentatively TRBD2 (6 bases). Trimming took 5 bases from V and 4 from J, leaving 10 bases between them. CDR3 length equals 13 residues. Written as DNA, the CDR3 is TGTGCCAGCAGTCCGACGGGGGCAGATACGCAGTATTTT. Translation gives CASSPTGADTQYF.

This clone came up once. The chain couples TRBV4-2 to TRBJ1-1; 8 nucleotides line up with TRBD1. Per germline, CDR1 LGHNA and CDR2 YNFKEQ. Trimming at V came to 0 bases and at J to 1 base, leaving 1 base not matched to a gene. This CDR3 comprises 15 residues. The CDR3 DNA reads TGTGCCAGCAGCCAAGATGGACAGGGGAACACTGAAGCTTTCTTT. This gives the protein CASSQDGQGNTEAFF.

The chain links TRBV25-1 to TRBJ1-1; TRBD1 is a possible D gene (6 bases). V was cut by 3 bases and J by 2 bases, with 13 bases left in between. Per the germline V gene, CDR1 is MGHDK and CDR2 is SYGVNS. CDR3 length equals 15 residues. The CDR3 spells CASSEADRPNTEAFF. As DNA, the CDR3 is TGTGCCAGCAGTGAGGCTGACAGGCCTAACACTGAAGCTTTCTTT. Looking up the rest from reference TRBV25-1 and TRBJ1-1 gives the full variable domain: EADIYQTPRYLVIGTGKKITLECSQTMGHDKMYWYQQDPGMELHLIHYSYGVNSTEKGDLSSESTVSRIRTEHFPLTLESARPSHTSQYLCASSEADRPNTEAFFGQGTRLTVV.

CDR3 protein: CASQDRRRSGANVLTF. Here the CDR3 DNA reads TGTGCCAGCCAGGACAGGCGTCGATCTGGGGCCAACGTCCTGACTTTC. The chain combines TRBV2 with TRBJ2-6; 7 bases line up with TRBD1. The junction had 8 bases not matched to a gene; V was cut back by 8 bases and J by 1 base. The CDR3 is made up of 16 amino acids. Germline V lookup: CDR1 SNHLY, CDR2 FYNNEI. The entire variable domain, with the rest obtained from reference TRBV2 and TRBJ2-6, is as follows: EPEVTQTPSHQVTQMGQEVILRCVPISNHLYFYWYRQILGQKVEFLVSFYNNEISEKSEIFDDQFSVERPDGSNFTLKIRSTKLEDSAMYFCASQDRRRSGANVLTFGAGSRLTVL.

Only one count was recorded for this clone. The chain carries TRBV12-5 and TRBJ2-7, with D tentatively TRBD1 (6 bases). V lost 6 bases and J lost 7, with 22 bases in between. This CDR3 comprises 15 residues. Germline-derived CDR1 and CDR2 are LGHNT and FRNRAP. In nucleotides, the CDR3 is TGTGCTAGTGGCCCAATCTACAGGGCCTCTGGAGAGCAGTACTTC. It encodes CASGPIYRASGEQYF.

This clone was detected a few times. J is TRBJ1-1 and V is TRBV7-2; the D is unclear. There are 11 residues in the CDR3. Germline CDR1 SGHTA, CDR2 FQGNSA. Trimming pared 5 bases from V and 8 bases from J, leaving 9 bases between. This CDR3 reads CASSPQLEAFF. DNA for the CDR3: TGTGCCAGCAGCCCCCAGCTAGAAGCTTTCTTT.

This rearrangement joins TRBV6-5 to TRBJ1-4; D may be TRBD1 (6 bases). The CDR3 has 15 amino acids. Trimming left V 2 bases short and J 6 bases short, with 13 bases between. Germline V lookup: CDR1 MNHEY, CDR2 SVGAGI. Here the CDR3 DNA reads TGTGCCAGCAGTTACAGCGGGGGGCGGGATGAAAAACTGTTTTTT. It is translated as CASSYSGGRDEKLFF.

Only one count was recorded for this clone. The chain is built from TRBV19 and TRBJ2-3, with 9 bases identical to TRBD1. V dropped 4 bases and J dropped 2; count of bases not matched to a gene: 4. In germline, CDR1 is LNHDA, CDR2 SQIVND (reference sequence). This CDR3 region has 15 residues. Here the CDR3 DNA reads TGTGCCAGTAGTACTCACAGGGGGCTCACAGATACGCAGTATTTT. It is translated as CASSTHRGLTDTQYF.

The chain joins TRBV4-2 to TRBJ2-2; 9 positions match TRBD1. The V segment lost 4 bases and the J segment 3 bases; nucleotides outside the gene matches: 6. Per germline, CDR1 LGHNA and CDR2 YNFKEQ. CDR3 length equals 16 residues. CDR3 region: CASSPWGQGDTGELFF. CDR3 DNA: TGTGCCAGCAGCCCTTGGGGACAGGGAGACACCGGGGAGCTGTTTTTT.

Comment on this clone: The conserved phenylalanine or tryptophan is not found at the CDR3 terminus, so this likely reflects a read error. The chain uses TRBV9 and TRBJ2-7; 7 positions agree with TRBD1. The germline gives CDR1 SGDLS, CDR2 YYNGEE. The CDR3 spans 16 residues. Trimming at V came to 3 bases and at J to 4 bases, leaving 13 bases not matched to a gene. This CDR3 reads CASSDSLDRAPYEQYL. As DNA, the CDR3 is TGTGCCAGCAGCGATTCCCTAGACAGGGCCCCTTACGAGCAGTACCTC.

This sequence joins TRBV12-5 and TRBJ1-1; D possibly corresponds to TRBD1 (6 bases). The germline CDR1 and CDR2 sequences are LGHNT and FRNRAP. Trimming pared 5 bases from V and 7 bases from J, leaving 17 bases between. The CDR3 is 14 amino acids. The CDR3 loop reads CASGPPRGAGEAFF. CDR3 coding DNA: TGTGCTAGTGGTCCCCCACGGGGGGCCGGTGAAGCTTTCTTT.

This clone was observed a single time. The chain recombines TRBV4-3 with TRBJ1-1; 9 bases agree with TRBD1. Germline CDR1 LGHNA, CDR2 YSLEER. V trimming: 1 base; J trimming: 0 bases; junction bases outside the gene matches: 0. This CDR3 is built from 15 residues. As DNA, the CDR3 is TGCGCCAGCAGCCAAGGGGACAGGGTGAACACTGAAGCTTTCTTT. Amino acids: CASSQGDRVNTEAFF.

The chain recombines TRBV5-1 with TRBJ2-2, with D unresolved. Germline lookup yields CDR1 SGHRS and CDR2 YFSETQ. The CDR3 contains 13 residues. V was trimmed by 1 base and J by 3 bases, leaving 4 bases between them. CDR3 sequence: CASSLIDTGELFF. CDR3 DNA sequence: TGCGCCAGCAGCTTGATAGACACCGGGGAGCTGTTTTTT.

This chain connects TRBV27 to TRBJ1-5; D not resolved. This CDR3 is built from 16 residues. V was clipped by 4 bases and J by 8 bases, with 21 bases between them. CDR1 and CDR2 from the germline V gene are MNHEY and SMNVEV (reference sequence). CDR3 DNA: TGTGCCAGCAGTTCCCTATTGGACCTCCCGGGAGAGCCCCAGCATTTT. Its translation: CASSSLLDLPGEPQHF.

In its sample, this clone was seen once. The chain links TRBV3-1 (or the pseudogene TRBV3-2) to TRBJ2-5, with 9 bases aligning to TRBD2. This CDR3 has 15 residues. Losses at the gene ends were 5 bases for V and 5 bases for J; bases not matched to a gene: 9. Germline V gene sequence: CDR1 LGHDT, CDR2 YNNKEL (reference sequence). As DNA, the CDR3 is TGTGCCAGCAGCTATGGCGGGGGGGCCATGGAGACCCAGTACTTC. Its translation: CASSYGGGAMETQYF.

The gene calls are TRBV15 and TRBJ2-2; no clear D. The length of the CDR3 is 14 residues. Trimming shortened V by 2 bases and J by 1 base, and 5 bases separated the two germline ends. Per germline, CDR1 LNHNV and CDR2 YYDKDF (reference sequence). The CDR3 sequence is CATSRFMNTGELFF. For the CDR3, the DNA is TGTGCCACCAGCAGATTTATGAACACCGGGGAGCTGTTTTTT.